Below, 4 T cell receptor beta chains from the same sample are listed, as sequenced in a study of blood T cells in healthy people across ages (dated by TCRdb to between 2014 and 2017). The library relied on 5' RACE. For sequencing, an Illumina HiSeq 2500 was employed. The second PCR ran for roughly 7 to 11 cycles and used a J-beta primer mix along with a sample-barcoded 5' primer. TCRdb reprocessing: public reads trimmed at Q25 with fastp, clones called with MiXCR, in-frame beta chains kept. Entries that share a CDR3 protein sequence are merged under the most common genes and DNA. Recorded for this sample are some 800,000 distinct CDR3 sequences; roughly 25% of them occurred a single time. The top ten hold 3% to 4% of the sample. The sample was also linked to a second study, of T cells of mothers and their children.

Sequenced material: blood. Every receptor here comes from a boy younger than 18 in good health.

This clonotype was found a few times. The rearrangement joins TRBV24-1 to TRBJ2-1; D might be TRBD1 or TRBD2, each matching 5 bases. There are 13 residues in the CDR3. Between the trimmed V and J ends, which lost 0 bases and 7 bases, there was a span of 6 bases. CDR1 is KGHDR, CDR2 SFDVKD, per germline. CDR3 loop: CATSDLEGNEQFF. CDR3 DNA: TGTGCCACCAGTGATTTGGAGGGGAATGAGCAGTTCTTC.

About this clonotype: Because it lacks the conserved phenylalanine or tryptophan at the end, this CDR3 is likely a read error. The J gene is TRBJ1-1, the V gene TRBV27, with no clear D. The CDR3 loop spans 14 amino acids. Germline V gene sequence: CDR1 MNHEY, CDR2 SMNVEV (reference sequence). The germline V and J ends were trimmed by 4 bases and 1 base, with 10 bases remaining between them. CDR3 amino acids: CASSSGRRNTEAFS. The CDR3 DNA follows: TGTGCCAGCAGTTCCGGACGGAGGAACACTGAAGCTTTCTCT.

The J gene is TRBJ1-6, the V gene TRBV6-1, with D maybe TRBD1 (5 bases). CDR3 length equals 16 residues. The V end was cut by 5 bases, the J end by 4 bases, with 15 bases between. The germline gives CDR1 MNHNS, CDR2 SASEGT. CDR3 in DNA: TGTGCCAGCAGTACAGAGGGGTTCTCTTATAATTCACCCCTCCACTTT. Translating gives CASSTEGFSYNSPLHF.

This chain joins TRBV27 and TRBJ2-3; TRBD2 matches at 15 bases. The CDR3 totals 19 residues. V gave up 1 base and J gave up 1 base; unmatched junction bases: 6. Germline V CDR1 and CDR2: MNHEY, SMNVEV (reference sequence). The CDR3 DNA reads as TGTGCCAGCAGTTTATGGGGACTAGCGGGGGGTCAAGGCACAGATACGCAGTATTTT. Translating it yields CASSLWGLAGGQGTDTQYF.